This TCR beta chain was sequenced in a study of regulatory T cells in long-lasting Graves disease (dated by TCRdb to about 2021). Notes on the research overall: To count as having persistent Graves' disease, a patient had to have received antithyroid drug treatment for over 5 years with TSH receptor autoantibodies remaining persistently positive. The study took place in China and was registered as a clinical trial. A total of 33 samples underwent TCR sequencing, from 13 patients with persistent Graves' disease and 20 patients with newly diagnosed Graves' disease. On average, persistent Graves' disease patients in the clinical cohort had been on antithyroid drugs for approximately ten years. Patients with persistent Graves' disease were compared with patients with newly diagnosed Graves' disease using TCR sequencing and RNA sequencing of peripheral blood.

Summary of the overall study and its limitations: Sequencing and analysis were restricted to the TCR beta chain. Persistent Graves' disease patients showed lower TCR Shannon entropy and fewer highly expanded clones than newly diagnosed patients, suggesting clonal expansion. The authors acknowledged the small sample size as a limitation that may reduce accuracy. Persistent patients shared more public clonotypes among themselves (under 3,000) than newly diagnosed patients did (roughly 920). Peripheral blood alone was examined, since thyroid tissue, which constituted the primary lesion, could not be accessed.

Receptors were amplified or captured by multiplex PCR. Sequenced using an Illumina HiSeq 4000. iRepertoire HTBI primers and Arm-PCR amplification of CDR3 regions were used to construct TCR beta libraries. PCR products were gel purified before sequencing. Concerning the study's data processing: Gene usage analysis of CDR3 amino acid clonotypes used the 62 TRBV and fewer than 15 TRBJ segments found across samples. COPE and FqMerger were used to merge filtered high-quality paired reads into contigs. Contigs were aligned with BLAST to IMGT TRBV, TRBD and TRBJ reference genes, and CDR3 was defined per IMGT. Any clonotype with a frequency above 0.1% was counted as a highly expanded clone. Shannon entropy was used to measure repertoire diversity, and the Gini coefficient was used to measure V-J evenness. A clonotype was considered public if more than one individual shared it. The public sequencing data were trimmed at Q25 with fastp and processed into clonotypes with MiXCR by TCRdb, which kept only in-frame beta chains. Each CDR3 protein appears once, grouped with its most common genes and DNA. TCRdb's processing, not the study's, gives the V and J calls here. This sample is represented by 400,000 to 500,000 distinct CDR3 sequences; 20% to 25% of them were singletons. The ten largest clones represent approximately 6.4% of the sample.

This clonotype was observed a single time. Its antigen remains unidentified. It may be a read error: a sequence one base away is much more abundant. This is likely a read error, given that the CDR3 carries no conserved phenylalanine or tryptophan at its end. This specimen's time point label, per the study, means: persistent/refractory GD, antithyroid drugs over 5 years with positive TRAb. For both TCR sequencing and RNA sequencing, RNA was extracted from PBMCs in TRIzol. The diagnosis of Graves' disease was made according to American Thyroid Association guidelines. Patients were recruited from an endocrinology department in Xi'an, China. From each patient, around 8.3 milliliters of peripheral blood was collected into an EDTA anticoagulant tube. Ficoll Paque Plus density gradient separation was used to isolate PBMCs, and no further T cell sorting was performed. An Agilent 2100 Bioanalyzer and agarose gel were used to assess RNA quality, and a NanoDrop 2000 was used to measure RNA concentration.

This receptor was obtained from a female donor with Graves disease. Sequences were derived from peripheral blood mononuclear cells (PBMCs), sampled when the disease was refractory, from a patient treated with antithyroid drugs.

The sequence in DNA is TGTGCCAGCAGTGATTCACAGGGGGCTGGTGGCTACACCCTC. Its amino acids are CASSDSQGAGGYTL. The sequence links TRBV6-1 to TRBJ1-2; 9 central nucleotides agree with TRBD1. V has 3 bases trimmed and J has 7 bases trimmed; junction bases matching no gene number 6. Sequences MNHNS (CDR1) and SASEGT (CDR2) are obtained from the germline V gene. The CDR3 is 14 amino acids in total, end residues counted. Solely the CDR3 DNA is kept, with 42 bases framed from the first base.